This T cell receptor beta chain was sequenced during a study of PD-1 blockade in classical Hodgkin lymphoma. Study-level background: Nivolumab was given intravenously to patients at 3 mg/kg every 2 weeks. General observations from the study: No one has yet defined what causes the repertoire differences, which may be disease activity or prior therapy. Before treatment, complete responders showed about the same diversity as newly diagnosed patients. The study reported lower baseline TCR diversity in newly diagnosed patients than in healthy donors.

The time point was: cycle 4 day 1 (C4D1), after 6 weeks of nivolumab. Each patient experienced a relapse that followed autologous stem cell transplantation, and brentuximab vedotin exposure varied. Only in-frame clones appear in the TCRdb table, and some are missing; sequencing was by immunoSEQ multiplex PCR. Seen here are thousands of clones, more than 60% observed once, and the top ten hold about half. A word on this clone: As yet, its antigen is unknown.

Germline V CDR1 and CDR2: MDHEN, SYDVKM. The CDR3 length is 13 residues. The germline V and J ends were trimmed by 5 bases and 5 bases, with 13 bases remaining between them. The sequences come from peripheral blood mononuclear cells (PBMCs), collected before the fourth cycle of nivolumab. The chain joins TRBV28 to TRBJ2-7; no definite D call. The source is a human donor with classical Hodgkin lymphoma. In DNA, the CDR3 is TGTGCCAGCAGTCCTCCCTCGACCAACGAGCAGTACTTC. It translates to CASSPPSTNEQYF.